This is a list of T cell receptor beta chains from one sample in a study of CD8+CD57+ T cells in acquired aplastic anemia. TCRdb reanalysed the reads using MiXCR and keeps one entry per CDR3 protein. The repertoire holds a few hundred thousand distinct CDR3 sequences, with 50% to 65% as singletons. The sample taken for sequencing was sorted CD4+, CD8+, or CD8+CD57+ T cells (not recorded which) from PBMCs. These receptors originate from a human donor with aplastic anemia. Each CDR3 is given with its conserved first and last residue. D genes are given only for firm matches. Clone size, where shown, is once, few, many, or a class for clones that have expanded.

V	size	J	D	CDR3	DNA
TRBV24-1	many	TRBJ1-2	TRBD1	CATSQGARNYGYTF	TGTGCCACCAGCCAGGGGGCGCGCAACTATGGCTACACCTTC
TRBV29-1	NA	TRBJ2-1	NA	CSVRVPSSYNEQFF	TGCAGCGTTCGGGTTCCGAGCTCCTACAATGAGCAGTTCTTC
TRBV15	NA	TRBJ2-5	NA	CATSIVGNQETQYF	TGTGCCACCAGCATTGTAGGGAACCAAGAGACCCAGTACTTC
TRBV20-1	NA	TRBJ1-1	TRBD1	CSARFDRGVETEAFF	TGCAGTGCTAGATTCGACAGGGGAGTGGAGACTGAAGCTTTCTTT
TRBV12-3/TRBV12-4	once	TRBJ1-6	NA	CASSLMAPF	TGTGCCAGCAGTTTAATGGCCCCCTTT
TRBV12-3/TRBV12-4	NA	TRBJ1-1	NA	CATLGQMNTEAFF	TGTGCCACCCTCGGACAGATGAACACTGAAGCTTTCTTT
TRBV5-6	many	TRBJ2-7	NA	CASSLWSVLSYEQYF	TGTGCCAGCAGCTTGTGGTCAGTCTTGAGCTACGAGCAGTACTTC
TRBV24-1	NA	TRBJ2-2	TRBD2	CATKTSGGTGELFF	TGTGCCACGAAGACTAGCGGGGGTACCGGGGAGCTGTTTTTT
TRBV7-2	NA	TRBJ1-5	TRBD1	CASSQKDRVPQHF	TGTGCCAGCAGCCAGAAAGACAGGGTGCCCCAGCATTTT
TRBV30	many	TRBJ2-3	TRBD2	CAWAGATDTQYF	TGTGCCTGGGCGGGAGCCACAGATACGCAGTATTTT
TRBV7-8	NA	TRBJ2-7	TRBD1	CASGTSLSGGREQYF	TGTGCCAGCGGAACTAGCCTTTCAGGGGGCCGCGAGCAGTACTTC
TRBV7-8	many	TRBJ1-3	NA	CASSLGYTGPGNTIYF	TGTGCCAGCAGCTTAGGGTATACAGGGCCTGGAAACACCATATATTTT
TRBV19	NA	TRBJ1-3	NA	CASNPGVGNTIYF	TGTGCCAGTAACCCAGGGGTTGGAAACACCATATATTTT
TRBV20-1	many	TRBJ1-5	NA	CSALEGGPRSNQPQHF	TGCAGTGCTCTTGAAGGAGGCCCCCGTAGCAATCAGCCCCAGCATTTT
TRBV7-2	few	TRBJ1-3	NA	CASSSPGFGGNTIYF	TGTGCCAGCAGCTCCCCCGGATTCGGTGGAAACACCATATATTTT
TRBV11-2	many	TRBJ2-1	TRBD2	CASSLGGLVFYNEQFF	TGTGCCAGCAGCTTAGGGGGACTAGTCTTTTACAATGAGCAGTTCTTC
TRBV2	few	TRBJ1-6	NA	CASRDTLSPLHF	TGTGCCAGCAGGGACACCCTTTCACCCCTCCACTTT
TRBV19	many	TRBJ1-1	NA	CASSILISGTEAFF	TGTGCCAGTAGTATTTTGATCAGCGGCACTGAAGCTTTCTTT
TRBV5-1	many	TRBJ2-6	NA	CASSLSQIGISGANVLTF	TGCGCCAGCAGCTTATCACAGATTGGTATCTCTGGGGCCAACGTCCTGACTTTC
TRBV15	few	TRBJ2-2	NA	CATSRGQSGELFF	TGTGCCACCAGCAGAGGGCAGTCCGGGGAGCTGTTTTTT
TRBV29-1	NA	TRBJ2-5	NA	CSVVVMGETQYF	TGCAGCGTTGTCGTTATGGGGGAGACCCAGTACTTC
TRBV20-1	NA	TRBJ1-1	NA	CSASQGRAEAFF	TGCAGTGCTAGCCAGGGCCGGGCTGAAGCTTTCTTT
TRBV20-1	many	TRBJ2-6	NA	CSARSQGKISGANVLTF	TGCAGTGCTAGATCCCAGGGAAAGATCTCTGGGGCCAACGTCCTGACTTTC
TRBV19	many	TRBJ1-3	TRBD1	CASKPGQGRNTIYF	TGTGCCAGTAAACCGGGACAGGGGAGAAACACCATATATTTT
TRBV7-9	NA	TRBJ1-6	NA	CASSLATLPNSPLHF	TGTGCCAGCAGCTTAGCGACGCTCCCCAATTCACCCCTCCACTTT
TRBV10-2	NA	TRBJ2-2	TRBD1	CASIRTGGVF	TGTGCCAGCATTAGGACAGGGGGGGTTTTT
TRBV18	NA	TRBJ1-3	TRBD1	CASTSDRGVRNTIYF	TGTGCCAGCACCTCCGACAGGGGTGTAAGAAACACCATATATTTT
TRBV5-6	many	TRBJ1-4	TRBD1	CASSWGQGVEKLFF	TGTGCCAGCAGCTGGGGACAGGGAGTTGAAAAACTGTTTTTT
TRBV7-8	NA	TRBJ2-7	NA	CASSSRVDSYEQYF	TGTGCCAGCAGCTCACGGGTGGACTCCTACGAGCAGTACTTC
TRBV10-3	NA	TRBJ2-7	TRBD1	CASSLKGGADEQYF	TGTGCCAGCAGTTTAAAAGGGGGCGCGGACGAGCAGTACTTC
TRBV3-1	many	TRBJ1-4	NA	CASSQEVGPREKLFF	TGTGCCAGCAGCCAAGAGGTGGGTCCCCGAGAAAAACTGTTTTTT
TRBV6-6	NA	TRBJ2-7	NA	CASSYSTLSYEQYF	TGTGCCAGCAGTTACTCGACCCTTTCCTACGAGCAGTACTTC
TRBV7-9	NA	TRBJ1-5	TRBD1	CASSPVQGTYQPQHF	TGTGCCAGCAGTCCCGTACAGGGGACGTATCAGCCCCAGCATTTT
TRBV18	many	TRBJ1-2	NA	CASSPRQEDGYTF	TGTGCCAGCTCACCCCGACAGGAAGATGGCTACACCTTC
TRBV2	NA	TRBJ2-2	NA	CASGTGELFF	TGTGCCAGCGGCACCGGGGAGCTGTTTTTT
TRBV5-1	many	TRBJ2-7	TRBD2	CASSLAASGSYEQYF	TGCGCCAGCAGCTTGGCTGCTAGCGGGAGCTACGAGCAGTACTTC
TRBV5-1	NA	TRBJ1-1	NA	CASSVEGKGVGAARSSAFF	TGCGCCAGCAGCGTGGAAGGCAAGGGGGTTGGCGCTGCCAGGTCTTCGGCTTTCTTT
TRBV7-8	NA	TRBJ2-3	NA	CASSLEWTSTDTQYF	TGTGCCAGCAGCTTAGAATGGACTAGCACAGATACGCAGTATTTT
TRBV2	NA	TRBJ1-5	NA	CAGGRGNQPQHF	TGTGCCGGCGGACGGGGCAATCAACCCCAGCATTTT
TRBV7-6	NA	TRBJ2-5	NA	CASSLLRETQYF	TGTGCCAGCAGCTTATTGAGGGAGACCCAGTACTTC
TRBV10-3	NA	TRBJ2-5	NA	CAISDSTERQETQYF	TGTGCCATCAGTGATTCGACAGAGCGACAAGAGACCCAGTACTTC
TRBV7-8	many	TRBJ2-1	NA	CASSLGTVNEQFF	TGTGCCAGCAGCTTAGGGACAGTCAACGAGCAGTTCTTC
TRBV15	few	TRBJ2-1	NA	CATSRDRDTYNEQFF	TGTGCCACCAGCAGAGATAGGGACACTTACAATGAGCAGTTCTTC
TRBV19	NA	TRBJ1-2	NA	CASNSRTLNYGYTF	TGTGCCAGTAATTCTAGGACCCTTAACTATGGCTACACCTTC
TRBV29-1	few	TRBJ2-5	NA	CSVVTGGETQYF	TGCAGCGTAGTTACAGGAGGCGAGACCCAGTACTTC
TRBV11-2	many	TRBJ1-3	TRBD1	CASSSPRGSGQGRNTIYF	TGTGCCAGCAGCTCCCCACGGGGCTCGGGACAGGGCCGAAACACCATATATTTT
TRBV24-1	once	TRBJ1-3	NA	CATRRQGSLAAGNTIYF	TGTGCCACCAGAAGGCAGGGTAGTCTAGCAGCTGGAAACACCATATATTTT
TRBV2	NA	TRBJ1-5	NA	CASKLGDGNQPQHF	TGTGCCAGCAAACTAGGGGATGGCAATCAGCCCCAGCATTTT
TRBV5-5	many	TRBJ2-1	TRBD2	CASSYYSGTSGSYEQFF	TGTGCCAGCAGCTATTATTCCGGGACTAGCGGGAGTTACGAGCAGTTCTTC
TRBV9	NA	TRBJ1-1	NA	CASSPTDTEAFF	TGTGCCAGCAGCCCAACGGACACTGAAGCTTTCTTT
TRBV24-1	NA	TRBJ2-3	TRBD1	CATSDTGATDTQYF	TGTGCCACCAGTGATACAGGGGCCACAGATACGCAGTATTTT
TRBV7-8	NA	TRBJ2-1	TRBD2	CASSLGPTSGRRDEQFF	TGTGCCAGCAGCCTAGGCCCCACTAGCGGGAGGAGAGATGAGCAGTTCTTC
TRBV20-1	NA	TRBJ2-1	TRBD2	CSATGLAGPAYNEQFF	TGCAGTGCAACGGGACTAGCGGGACCTGCGTACAATGAGCAGTTCTTC
TRBV10-1	NA	TRBJ2-1	NA	CASRDLCGYEQFF	TGCGCCAGCAGGGATCTCTGTGGGTATGAGCAGTTCTTC
TRBV12-3/TRBV12-4	few	TRBJ1-6	NA	CASSPGPLSSYNSPLHF	TGTGCCAGCAGTCCTGGACCGTTGAGCTCCTATAATTCACCCCTCCACTTT